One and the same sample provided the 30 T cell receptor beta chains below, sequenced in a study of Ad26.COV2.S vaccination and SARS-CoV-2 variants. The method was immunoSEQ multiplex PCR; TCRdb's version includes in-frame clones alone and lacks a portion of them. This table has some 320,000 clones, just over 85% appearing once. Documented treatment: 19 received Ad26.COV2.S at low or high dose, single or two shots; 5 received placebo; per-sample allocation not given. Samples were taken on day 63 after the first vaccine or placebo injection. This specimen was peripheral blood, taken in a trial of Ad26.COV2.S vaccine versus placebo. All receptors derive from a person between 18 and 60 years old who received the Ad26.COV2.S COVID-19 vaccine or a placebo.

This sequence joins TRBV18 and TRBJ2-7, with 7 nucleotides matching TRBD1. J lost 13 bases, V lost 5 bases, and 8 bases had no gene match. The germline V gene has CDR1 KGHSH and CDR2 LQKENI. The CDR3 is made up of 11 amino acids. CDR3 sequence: CASSATGFPYF. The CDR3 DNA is TGTGCCAGCTCAGCGACAGGGTTTCCCTACTTC.

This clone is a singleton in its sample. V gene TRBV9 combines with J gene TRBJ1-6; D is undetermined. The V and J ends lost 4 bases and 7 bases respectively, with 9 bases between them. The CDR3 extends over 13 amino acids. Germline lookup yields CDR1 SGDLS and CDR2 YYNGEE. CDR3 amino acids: CASSPWPNSPLHF. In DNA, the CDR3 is TGTGCCAGCAGCCCTTGGCCGAATTCACCCCTCCACTTT.

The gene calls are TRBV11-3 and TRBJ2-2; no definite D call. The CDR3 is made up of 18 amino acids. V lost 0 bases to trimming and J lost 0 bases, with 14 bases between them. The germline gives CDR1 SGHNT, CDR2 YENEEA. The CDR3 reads CASSLDRWADTNTGELFF. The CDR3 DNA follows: TGTGCCAGCAGCTTAGATAGATGGGCAGACACGAACACCGGGGAGCTGTTTTTT.

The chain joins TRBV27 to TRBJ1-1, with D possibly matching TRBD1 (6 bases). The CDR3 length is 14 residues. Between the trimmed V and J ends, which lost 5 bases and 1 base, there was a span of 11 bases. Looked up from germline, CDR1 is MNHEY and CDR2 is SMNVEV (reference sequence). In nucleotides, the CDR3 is TGTGCCAGCAGTCGCGGACAGACGAACACTGAAGCTTTCTTT. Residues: CASSRGQTNTEAFF.

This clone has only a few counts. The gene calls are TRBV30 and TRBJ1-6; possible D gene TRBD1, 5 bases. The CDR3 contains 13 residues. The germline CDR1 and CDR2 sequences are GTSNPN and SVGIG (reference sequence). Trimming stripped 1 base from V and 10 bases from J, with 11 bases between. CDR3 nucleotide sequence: TGTGCCTGGAGTGCCCGAGGGGAGTCACCCCTCCACTTT. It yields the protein CAWSARGESPLHF.

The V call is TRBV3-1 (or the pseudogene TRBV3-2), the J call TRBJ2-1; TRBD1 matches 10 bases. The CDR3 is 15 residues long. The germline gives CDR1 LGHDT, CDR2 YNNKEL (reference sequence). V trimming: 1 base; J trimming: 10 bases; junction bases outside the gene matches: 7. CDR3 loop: CASSQGQGAGREQFF. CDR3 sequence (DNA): TGTGCCAGCAGCCAAGGACAGGGGGCTGGAAGGGAGCAGTTCTTC.

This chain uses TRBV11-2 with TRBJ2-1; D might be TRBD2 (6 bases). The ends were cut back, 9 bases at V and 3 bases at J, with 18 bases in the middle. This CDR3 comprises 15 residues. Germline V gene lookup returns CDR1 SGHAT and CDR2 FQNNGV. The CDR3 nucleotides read TGTGCCAGTACGAGGGGACTTCTAATCTACAATGAGCAGTTCTTC. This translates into CASTRGLLIYNEQFF.

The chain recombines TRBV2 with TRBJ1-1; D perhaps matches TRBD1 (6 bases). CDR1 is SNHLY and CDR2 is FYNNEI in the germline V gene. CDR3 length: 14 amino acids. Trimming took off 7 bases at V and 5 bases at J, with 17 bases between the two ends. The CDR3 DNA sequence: TGTGCCAGCACAACACAGGGAGGAAGGACTGAAGCTTTCTTT. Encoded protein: CASTTQGGRTEAFF.

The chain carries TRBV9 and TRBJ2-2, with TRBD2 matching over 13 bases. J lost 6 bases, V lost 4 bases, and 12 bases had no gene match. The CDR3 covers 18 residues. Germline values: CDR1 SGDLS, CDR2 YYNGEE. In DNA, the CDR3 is TGTGCCAGCAGCTCCTATCCGGGACTAGCGGGGATTGCCGGGGAGCTGTTTTTT. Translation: CASSSYPGLAGIAGELFF.

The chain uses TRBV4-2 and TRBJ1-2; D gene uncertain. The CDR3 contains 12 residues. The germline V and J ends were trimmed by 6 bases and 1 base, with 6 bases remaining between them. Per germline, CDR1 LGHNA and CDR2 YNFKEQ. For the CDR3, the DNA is TGTGCCAGCAGGCAGGATAACTATGGCTACACCTTC. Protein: CASRQDNYGYTF.

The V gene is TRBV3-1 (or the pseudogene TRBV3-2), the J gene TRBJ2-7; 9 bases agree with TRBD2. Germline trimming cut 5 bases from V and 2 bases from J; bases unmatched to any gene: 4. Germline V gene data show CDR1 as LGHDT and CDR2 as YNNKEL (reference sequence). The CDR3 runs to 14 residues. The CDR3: CASSSAGGPYEQYF. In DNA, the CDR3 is TGTGCCAGCAGCTCGGCGGGGGGGCCCTACGAGCAGTACTTC.

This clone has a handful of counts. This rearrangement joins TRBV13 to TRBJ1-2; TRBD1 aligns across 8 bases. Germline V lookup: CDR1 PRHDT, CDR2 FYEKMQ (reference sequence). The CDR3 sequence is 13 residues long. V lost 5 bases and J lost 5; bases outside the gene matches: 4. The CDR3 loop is CASSTRTGYGYTF. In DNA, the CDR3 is TGTGCCAGCAGCACTAGGACAGGGTATGGCTACACCTTC.

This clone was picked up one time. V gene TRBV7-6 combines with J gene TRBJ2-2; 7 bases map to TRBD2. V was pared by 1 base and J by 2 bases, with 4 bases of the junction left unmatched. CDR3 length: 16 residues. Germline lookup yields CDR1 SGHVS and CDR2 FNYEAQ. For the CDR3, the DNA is TGTGCCAGCAGCTTAGTTCGGGGGGATAACACCGGGGAGCTGTTTTTT. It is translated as CASSLVRGDNTGELFF.

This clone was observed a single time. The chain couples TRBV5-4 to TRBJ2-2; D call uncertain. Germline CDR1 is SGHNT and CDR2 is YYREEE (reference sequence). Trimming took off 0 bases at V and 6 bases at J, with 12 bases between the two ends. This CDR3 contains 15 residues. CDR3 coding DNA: TGTGCCAGCAGCTTGGACGGTTCGTACCCCGGGGAGCTGTTTTTT. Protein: CASSLDGSYPGELFF.

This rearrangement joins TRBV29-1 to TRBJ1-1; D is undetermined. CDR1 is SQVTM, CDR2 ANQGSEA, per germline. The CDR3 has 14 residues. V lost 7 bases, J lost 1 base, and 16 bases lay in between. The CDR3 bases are TGCAGCGCCAAGACCGGACGGACGAACACTGAAGCTTTCTTT. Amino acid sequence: CSAKTGRTNTEAFF.

CDR3 DNA sequence: TGTGCCAGCACGGAGGGGGCTCCAGATACGCAGTATTTT. The encoded protein is CASTEGAPDTQYF. J is TRBJ2-3 and V is TRBV2; D may be TRBD1 (7 bases). The length of the CDR3 is 13 residues. V was clipped by 7 bases and J by 4 bases, with 12 bases between them. Germline V gene lookup returns CDR1 SNHLY and CDR2 FYNNEI.

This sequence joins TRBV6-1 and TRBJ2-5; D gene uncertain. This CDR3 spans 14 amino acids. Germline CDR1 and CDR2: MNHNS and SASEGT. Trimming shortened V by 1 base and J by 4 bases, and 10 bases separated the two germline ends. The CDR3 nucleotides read TGTGCCAGCAGTGAAGGCGTCAAACTAGAGACCCAGTACTTC. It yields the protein CASSEGVKLETQYF.

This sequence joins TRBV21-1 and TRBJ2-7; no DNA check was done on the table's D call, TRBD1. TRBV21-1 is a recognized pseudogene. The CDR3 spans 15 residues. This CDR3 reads CASSPGISGTYEQYF. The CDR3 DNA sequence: TGTGCCAGCAGTCCAGGGATTTCCGGAACCTACGAGCAGTACTTC.

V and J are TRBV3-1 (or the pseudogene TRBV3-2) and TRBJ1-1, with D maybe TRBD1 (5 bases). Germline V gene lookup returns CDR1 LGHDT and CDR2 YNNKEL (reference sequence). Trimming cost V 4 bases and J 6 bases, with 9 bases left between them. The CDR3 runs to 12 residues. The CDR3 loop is CASSRRQSEAFF. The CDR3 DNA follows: TGTGCCAGCAGCCGGAGACAGTCTGAAGCTTTCTTT.

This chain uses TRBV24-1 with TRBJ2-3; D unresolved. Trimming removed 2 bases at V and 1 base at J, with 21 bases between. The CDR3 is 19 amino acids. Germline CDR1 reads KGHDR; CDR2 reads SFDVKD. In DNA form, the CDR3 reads TGTGCCACCAGTGATTGGTCCGATCCGACAAGGTCAGGCACAGATACGCAGTATTTT. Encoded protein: CATSDWSDPTRSGTDTQYF.

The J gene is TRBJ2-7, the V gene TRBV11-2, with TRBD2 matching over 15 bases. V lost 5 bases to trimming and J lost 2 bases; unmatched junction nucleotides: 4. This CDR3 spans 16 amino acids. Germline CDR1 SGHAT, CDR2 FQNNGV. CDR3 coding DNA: TGTGCCAGCAGCCCACGGACTAGCGGGGGGGCCTACGAGCAGTACTTC. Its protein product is CASSPRTSGGAYEQYF.

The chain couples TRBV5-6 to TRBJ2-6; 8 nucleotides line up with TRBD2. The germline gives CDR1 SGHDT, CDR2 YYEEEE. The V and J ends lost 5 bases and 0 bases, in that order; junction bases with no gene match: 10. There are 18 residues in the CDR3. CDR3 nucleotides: TGTGCCAGCAGGTTACTAGCGGCCCCGGGCTCTGGGGCCAACGTCCTGACTTTC. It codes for CASRLLAAPGSGANVLTF.

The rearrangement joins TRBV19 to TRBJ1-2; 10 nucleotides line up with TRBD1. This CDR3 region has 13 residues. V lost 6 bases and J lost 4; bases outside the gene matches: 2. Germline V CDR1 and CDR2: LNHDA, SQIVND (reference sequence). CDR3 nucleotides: TGTGCCAGTAGGGGACAGGGGCTCTATGGCTACACCTTC. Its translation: CASRGQGLYGYTF.

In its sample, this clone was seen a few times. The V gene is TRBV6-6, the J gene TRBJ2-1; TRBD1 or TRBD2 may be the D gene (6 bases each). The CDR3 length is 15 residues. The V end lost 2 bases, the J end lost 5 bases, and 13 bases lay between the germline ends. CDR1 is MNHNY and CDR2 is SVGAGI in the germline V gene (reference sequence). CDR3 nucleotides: TGTGCCAGCAGTTACAGGGGGGCTTCCCACAATGAGCAGTTCTTC. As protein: CASSYRGASHNEQFF.

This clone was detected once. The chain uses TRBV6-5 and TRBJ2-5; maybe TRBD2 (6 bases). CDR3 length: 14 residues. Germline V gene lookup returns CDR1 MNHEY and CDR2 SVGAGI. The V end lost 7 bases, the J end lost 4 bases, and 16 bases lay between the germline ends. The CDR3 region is CASKVQGGGETQYF. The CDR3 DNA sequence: TGTGCCAGCAAAGTTCAGGGAGGAGGAGAGACCCAGTACTTC.

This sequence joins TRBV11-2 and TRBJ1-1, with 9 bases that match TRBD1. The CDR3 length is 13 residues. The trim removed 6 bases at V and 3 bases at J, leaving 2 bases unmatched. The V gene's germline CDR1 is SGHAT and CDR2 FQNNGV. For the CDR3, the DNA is TGTGCCAGCAGACAGGGGGCAGACACTGAAGCTTTCTTT. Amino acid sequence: CASRQGADTEAFF.

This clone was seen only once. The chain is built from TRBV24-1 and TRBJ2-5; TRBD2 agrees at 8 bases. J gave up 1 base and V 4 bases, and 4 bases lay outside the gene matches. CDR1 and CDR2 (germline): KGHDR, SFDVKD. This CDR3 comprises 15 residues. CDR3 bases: TGTGCCACCAGTGAAGGAGCGGGGGTCCAAGAGACCCAGTACTTC. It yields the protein CATSEGAGVQETQYF.

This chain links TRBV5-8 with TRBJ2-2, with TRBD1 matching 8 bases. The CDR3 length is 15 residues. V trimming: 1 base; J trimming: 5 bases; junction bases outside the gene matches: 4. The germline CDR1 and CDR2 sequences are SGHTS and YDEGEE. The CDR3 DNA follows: TGTGCCAGCAGCTTGCAGGGGGCGCCGACCGGGGAGCTGTTTTTT. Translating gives CASSLQGAPTGELFF.

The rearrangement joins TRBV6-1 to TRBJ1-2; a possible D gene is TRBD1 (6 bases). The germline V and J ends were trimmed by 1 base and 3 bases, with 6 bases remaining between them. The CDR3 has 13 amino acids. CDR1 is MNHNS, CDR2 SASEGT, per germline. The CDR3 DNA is TGTGCCAGCAGTGAAGACAGGGACTATGGCTACACCTTC. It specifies CASSEDRDYGYTF.

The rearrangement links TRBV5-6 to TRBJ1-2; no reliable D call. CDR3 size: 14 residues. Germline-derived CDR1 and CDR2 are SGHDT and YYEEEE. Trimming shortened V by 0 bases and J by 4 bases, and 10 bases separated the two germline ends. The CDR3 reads CASSLGAVFYGYTF. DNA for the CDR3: TGTGCCAGCAGCTTGGGTGCAGTTTTCTATGGCTACACCTTC.